A selection of T cell receptor beta chains follows, all from one sample in a study of Ad26.COV2.S vaccination and SARS-CoV-2 variants. Clones were read by immunoSEQ multiplex PCR, and TCRdb kept only the in-frame ones, dropping some. In the table there are about 480,000 clones, around nine tenths of which are singletons. The sample here was peripheral blood, taken in a trial of Ad26.COV2.S vaccine versus placebo. The origin of the receptors is a person between 18 and 59 years old who received the Ad26.COV2.S COVID-19 vaccine or a placebo. CDR3s leave out the opening cysteine and the closing phenylalanine or tryptophan. A clone size is listed for some rows: how often the clone was seen (once, few, many), or a class if it is expanded.

J gene: TRBJ2-5; V gene: TRBV29-1; clone size: few; CDR3 protein: SVISVQETQY
J gene: TRBJ2-3; V gene: TRBV9; clone size: .; CDR3 protein: ASSVGGRASDTQY
J gene: TRBJ2-5; V gene: TRBV9; clone size: .; CDR3 protein: ASSTRPDDETQY
J gene: TRBJ2-3; V gene: TRBV19; clone size: .; CDR3 protein: ASSPYAPGLAGPGTDTQY
J gene: TRBJ2-7; V gene: TRBV5-1; clone size: few; CDR3 protein: ASSSNRGQSSYEQY
J gene: TRBJ2-3; V gene: TRBV24-1; clone size: .; CDR3 protein: ATSDPSGTRTDTQY
J gene: TRBJ1-1; V gene: TRBV28; clone size: .; CDR3 protein: ASSFPRLGMNTEAF
J gene: TRBJ2-7; V gene: TRBV14; clone size: .; CDR3 protein: ASRHTGRGYEQY
J gene: TRBJ2-1; V gene: TRBV19; clone size: .; CDR3 protein: ASSTRGGSSYNEQF
J gene: TRBJ2-7; V gene: TRBV27; clone size: .; CDR3 protein: ASRPGQVSYEQY
J gene: TRBJ1-4; V gene: TRBV5-1; clone size: .; CDR3 protein: ASSLKRAGSENEKLF
J gene: TRBJ1-3; V gene: TRBV5-1; clone size: .; CDR3 protein: ASSSSGQNTIY
J gene: TRBJ1-6; V gene: TRBV28; clone size: .; CDR3 protein: ASSFASSPLH
J gene: TRBJ2-3; V gene: TRBV2; clone size: few; CDR3 protein: ASSDLGTSGFGDTQY
J gene: TRBJ1-1; V gene: TRBV30; clone size: once; CDR3 protein: ASAGGTEAF
J gene: TRBJ2-2; V gene: TRBV4-2; clone size: .; CDR3 protein: ASSQDLGGGPPGELF
J gene: TRBJ2-7; V gene: TRBV7-9; clone size: .; CDR3 protein: ASSSGQFGYEQY
J gene: TRBJ1-1; V gene: TRBV7-9; clone size: .; CDR3 protein: ASSLGQGGEAF
J gene: TRBJ1-6; V gene: TRBV7-6; clone size: few; CDR3 protein: ASSSTGNSPLH
J gene: TRBJ2-3; V gene: TRBV6-5; clone size: .; CDR3 protein: ASKRADTQY
J gene: TRBJ2-1; V gene: TRBV9; clone size: .; CDR3 protein: ASSQRAGGDEQF
J gene: TRBJ2-7; V gene: TRBV18; clone size: .; CDR3 protein: ASSPDRPPYEQY
J gene: TRBJ1-2; V gene: TRBV28; clone size: .; CDR3 protein: ASSIGSTGYGYT
J gene: TRBJ1-1; V gene: TRBV30; clone size: few; CDR3 protein: AWSMWGTLNTEAF
J gene: TRBJ1-5; V gene: TRBV19; clone size: once; CDR3 protein: ASSMAVREGQPQH
J gene: TRBJ1-6; V gene: TRBV30; clone size: once; CDR3 protein: AWTGSSYNSPLH
J gene: TRBJ2-1; V gene: TRBV7-6; clone size: .; CDR3 protein: ASSLDPEYNEQF
J gene: TRBJ2-2; V gene: TRBV28; clone size: .; CDR3 protein: ASSPARALTPGELF
J gene: TRBJ2-1; V gene: TRBV25-1; clone size: few; CDR3 protein: ASSEIPGLQF
J gene: TRBJ2-1; V gene: TRBV27; clone size: once; CDR3 protein: ASSFVRGSGGEQF
J gene: TRBJ1-3; V gene: TRBV9; clone size: .; CDR3 protein: ASSVAGQVSSGNTIY
J gene: TRBJ2-7; V gene: TRBV6-4; clone size: .; CDR3 protein: ASSASGTRSEQY
J gene: TRBJ1-2; V gene: TRBV19; clone size: once; CDR3 protein: ARIHGYT
J gene: TRBJ2-2; V gene: TRBV5-1; clone size: .; CDR3 protein: ASSSQLAGVNTGELF
J gene: TRBJ1-2; V gene: TRBV3-1/TRBV3-2; clone size: .; CDR3 protein: ASSQAGPNYGYT
J gene: TRBJ1-5; V gene: TRBV19; clone size: .; CDR3 protein: ASSIDFQPQH
J gene: TRBJ2-3; V gene: TRBV4-3; clone size: .; CDR3 protein: ASSQAPLGSGYTDTQY
J gene: TRBJ2-3; V gene: TRBV6-6; clone size: .; CDR3 protein: ASSYDARADTQY
J gene: TRBJ2-1; V gene: TRBV29-1; clone size: .; CDR3 protein: SVVAAREQF
J gene: TRBJ2-7; V gene: TRBV12-3/TRBV12-4; clone size: once; CDR3 protein: ASSTKQGTEQY
J gene: TRBJ2-1; V gene: TRBV15; clone size: .; CDR3 protein: ATNENKVVGPGRRNEQF
J gene: TRBJ1-5; V gene: TRBV4-1; clone size: .; CDR3 protein: ASSQDTSFSQPQH
J gene: TRBJ2-4; V gene: TRBV5-6; clone size: .; CDR3 protein: ASSRRRGQAHWGGIQY
J gene: TRBJ2-1; V gene: TRBV28; clone size: .; CDR3 protein: ASSSRGTGEQF
J gene: TRBJ1-1; V gene: TRBV27; clone size: .; CDR3 protein: ASSPDRVGSEAF
J gene: TRBJ2-5; V gene: TRBV30; clone size: .; CDR3 protein: AWRAPTGGSQETQY
J gene: TRBJ2-1; V gene: TRBV6-5; clone size: .; CDR3 protein: ASSYTSGSYNEQF
J gene: TRBJ2-5; V gene: TRBV12-3/TRBV12-4; clone size: .; CDR3 protein: ASSLSQQETQY
J gene: TRBJ1-1; V gene: TRBV6-6; clone size: .; CDR3 protein: ASTQLGERAEAF
J gene: TRBJ2-1; V gene: TRBV6-2/TRBV6-3; clone size: .; CDR3 protein: ASSYAQGLAVTNEQF
J gene: TRBJ1-1; V gene: TRBV18; clone size: .; CDR3 protein: ASSPPPGQGVTEAF
J gene: TRBJ2-3; V gene: TRBV19; clone size: .; CDR3 protein: ASSWDRGGTDTQY
J gene: TRBJ2-3; V gene: TRBV30; clone size: .; CDR3 protein: AWSYPPTDTQY
J gene: TRBJ2-1; V gene: TRBV2; clone size: .; CDR3 protein: ASSVKARTYNEQF
J gene: TRBJ2-7; V gene: TRBV6-2/TRBV6-3; clone size: .; CDR3 protein: ASSAVSYEQY
J gene: TRBJ1-5; V gene: TRBV6-2/TRBV6-3; clone size: .; CDR3 protein: ASSYGTEGRPQH
J gene: TRBJ1-1; V gene: TRBV2; clone size: .; CDR3 protein: ASSSTTVMNTEAF